This is a list of T cell receptor beta chains from one sample in a study of blood T cell repertoires in COVID-19. The table came from immunoSEQ multiplex PCR; TCRdb's copy has only in-frame clones and leaves some out. Of over 150,000 clones in the sample, approximately 90% were seen once. Material for sequencing was peripheral blood. These receptors originate from a woman aged 18-35 years who had recovered from COVID-19. Both conserved end residues are part of each CDR3. Each record gives: D gene, clone size, J gene, V gene, CDR3 DNA, CDR3 protein. A D gene is named only where the DNA matches it firmly. Size is stated for part of the rows, as once, few or many counts, or as a class when the clone is expanded.

>.|.|TRBJ1-5|TRBV28
TGTGCCAGCGGACAGATTTATAGCAATCAGCCCCAGCATTTT
CASGQIYSNQPQHF
>TRBD2|.|TRBJ2-1|TRBV6-2/TRBV6-3
TGTGCCAGCAGTTACTCGGCTAGCGGGTGGAATGAGCAGTTCTTC
CASSYSASGWNEQFF
>TRBD2|many|TRBJ2-4|TRBV6-4
TGTGCCAGCAGTCCCGGGACTACTAACATTCAGTACTTC
CASSPGTTNIQYF
>.|.|TRBJ2-1|TRBV2
TGTGCCAGCAGTGAACGGGGGTATGTCTCCTACAATGAGCAGTTCTTC
CASSERGYVSYNEQFF
>.|.|TRBJ2-5|TRBV3-1/TRBV3-2
TGTGCCAGCAGCCCGCAGGGGGAGACCCAGTACTTC
CASSPQGETQYF
>.|.|TRBJ1-5|TRBV19
TGTGCCAGTAGTCGCGACTGGGGGGGGACGCCCCAGCATTTT
CASSRDWGGTPQHF
>TRBD1|.|TRBJ2-3|TRBV6-2/TRBV6-3
TGTGCCAGCAGCCCCGGGACAGGGGATACAGATACGCAGTATTTT
CASSPGTGDTDTQYF
>TRBD1|.|TRBJ1-1|TRBV5-1
TGCGCCAGCAGCCGCGGACAGGGGGCCAGAACTGAAGCTTTCTTT
CASSRGQGARTEAFF
>TRBD1|.|TRBJ2-3|TRBV11-3
TGTGCCAGCAGCCAGGACAGGGGATATCCCACAGATACGCAGTATTTT
CASSQDRGYPTDTQYF
>TRBD2|.|TRBJ2-3|TRBV5-1
TGCGCCAGCAGCTTGGACGGGGGGGCGAAAGATACGCAGTATTTT
CASSLDGGAKDTQYF
>.|.|TRBJ2-2|TRBV10-3
TGTGCCATCCCTCGACGGGATGGGGTTATAAGCACCGGGGAGCTGTTTTTT
CAIPRRDGVISTGELFF
>TRBD2|once|TRBJ2-5|TRBV7-2
TGTGCCAGCAGCTTAGTAGCTAGCGGGGGGGCTCGAGAGACCCAGTACTTC
CASSLVASGGARETQYF
>TRBD1|few|TRBJ1-1|TRBV5-8
TGTGCCAGCAGCCGACGGGACAGCCTGAACACTGAAGCTTTCTTT
CASSRRDSLNTEAFF
>.|.|TRBJ2-7|TRBV4-1
TGCGCCAGCAGCCCTCGTGCCAGCTCCTACGAGCAGTACTTC
CASSPRASSYEQYF
>.|.|TRBJ1-1|TRBV6-6
TGTGCCAGCAGCCTGGGACACCTCACCGGCACTGAAGCTTTCTTT
CASSLGHLTGTEAFF
>TRBD2|.|TRBJ2-5|TRBV3-1/TRBV3-2
TGTGCCAGCAGCCTTCCGGGGGGGGGAGAGACCCAGTACTTC
CASSLPGGGETQYF
>.|few|TRBJ2-5|TRBV19
TGTGCCAGTAGTATTGCAGGGTGGGAGACCCAGTACTTC
CASSIAGWETQYF
>TRBD2|.|TRBJ2-3|TRBV6-4
TGTGCCAGCAGTCTTAGCGGGGGGAACACAGATACGCAGTATTTT
CASSLSGGNTDTQYF
>TRBD2|many|TRBJ2-7|TRBV7-2
TGTGCCAGCAGCTTGGGACTAGCGGGGACCGAGCAGTACTTC
CASSLGLAGTEQYF
>.|few|TRBJ1-2|TRBV3-1/TRBV3-2
TGTGCCAGCAGCCCCAGAGGAGGGGAGGCTGGCTACACCTTC
CASSPRGGEAGYTF
>TRBD1|.|TRBJ2-2|TRBV18
TGTGCCAGCTCGACAGGGCCCGGGGAGCTGTTTTTT
CASSTGPGELFF
>TRBD2|.|TRBJ2-1|TRBV7-9
TGTGCCAGCAGCCCTTTAGCGGGAATAGGCGTCAATGAGCAGTTCTTC
CASSPLAGIGVNEQFF
>.|.|TRBJ2-7|TRBV10-1
TGCGCCAGCAGTGAACCTCCGGGACATTACGAGCAGTACTTC
CASSEPPGHYEQYF
>.|.|TRBJ2-5|TRBV18
TGTGCCAGCTCACCAACGGGAGAGACCCAGTACTTC
CASSPTGETQYF
>TRBD1|.|TRBJ2-4|TRBV4-1
TGCGCCAGCAACGACCCGACAGGGCCGTACATTCAGTACTTC
CASNDPTGPYIQYF
>TRBD2|.|TRBJ2-5|TRBV7-2
TGTGCCAGCAGCCTCGGACTAGCGGGGGCCAAGAGAGGCCAGTACTTC
CASSLGLAGAKRGQYF
>.|few|TRBJ1-1|TRBV5-1
TGCGCCAGCAGCTTGGTAGTGAACACTGAAGCTTTCTTT
CASSLVVNTEAFF
>.|.|TRBJ2-5|TRBV11-3
TGTGCCAGCAGTACCGGAGATCAAGAGACCCAGTACTTC
CASSTGDQETQYF